Here is one T cell receptor beta chain with its context. In its sample, this clonotype was seen a few times. The antigen it binds to is not known. No much larger clonotype is one base removed from it; base qualities were not supplied. The study was a case-control design nested within a healthcare worker cohort in London, UK, with weekly nasopharyngeal swab PCR tests and blood sampling. Healthcare workers were recruited during the week of the UK lockdown, between 23 and 31 March 2020, and followed weekly for up to about 15 weeks. From the cysteine through the phenylalanine, the CDR3 covers 13 amino acids. Of all the DNA, just the CDR3 is kept, 39 bases in frame from base 1. According to the germline V gene, CDR1 reads SGHRS and CDR2 reads YFSETQ. V is shortened by 5 bases, J by 0 bases, and the region joining them spans 9 bases. The entry originates in a study of early T cells in non-severe SARS-CoV-2 infection (dated by TCRdb to the early 2020s). Broadly, across the study: TCR sequencing used bulk RNA from unsorted whole blood, so alpha and beta chains could not be paired. Points the paper makes about the study in general: VDJdb matching was skewed toward anti-spike CD8 responses and likely underestimated virus-specific expansions by missing private and CD4 specificities.

The library was made by 5' RACE. TCRdb records NextSeq 500 as the sequencer. In the TCR library protocol, unique molecular identifiers were attached to individual cDNA molecules to correct for PCR bias and sequencing error. Both TCR alpha and beta chains were sequenced, and tight co-correlation was observed between alpha and beta sequence abundances in each sample. From the authors' description of their analysis: V gene, J gene and CDR3 annotation of TCR sequences was performed with Decombinator V4. TCRs were defined as expanded if a significant change between any two time points was detected under a Poisson model with p below 0.0001. TCR abundances were normalised to the total number of TCRs sequenced in each sample and reported as counts per million. TRAV1-2 paired with TRAJ12, TRAJ20 or TRAJ33 defined MAIT TCRs, while TRAV10 paired with TRAJ18 defined iNKT TCRs. A search of VDJdb, accessed on 1 November 2021, was run for TCRs annotated to CMV, EBV and SARS-CoV-2, with TCRs annotated for multiple antigens excluded. Using fastp at Q25 and MiXCR, TCRdb reprocessed the public reads and kept productive beta chains. Each record represents a unique CDR3 protein, reported with the most common genes and DNA among its rows. The V and J calls and clone size are TCRdb's, not the authors'. The sample data list tens of thousands of distinct CDR3 sequences, and about 12% of these were observed just once. The top ten hold around 4.8% of the sample.

The clonotype comes from an adult who was a healthcare worker with PCR-confirmed SARS-CoV-2 infection or an uninfected control (not recorded which). The sequence links TRBV5-1 to TRBJ2-7; the D gene cannot be resolved reliably. The starting material was whole blood, obtained at baseline. The CDR3 region has the sequence CASSGQLSYEQYF. The sequence in DNA is TGCGCCAGCAGTGGGCAGCTCTCCTACGAGCAGTACTTC.